This T cell receptor beta chain came from a study of beta chain features in type 1 diabetes. Study results and caveats: All four CD4+ subsets from Type 1 diabetes patients carried moderately but significantly shorter TCRB CDR3s. Patients' naive, central memory and Treg TCRB repertoires seemed closer to one another than those of healthy donors.

It was one heparinised blood draw, averaging approximately 100 mL, that each donor gave. CD45RO/CCR7/CD25/CD127/CD95/CD27 sorting isolated CD4+ naive, central memory, regulatory and stem cell-like memory cells. Sorted populations all exceeded 95% purity. This CDR3 comprises 15 residues. V trimming: 6 bases; J trimming: 0 bases; junction bases outside the gene matches: 7. The germline V gene has CDR1 KGHSH and CDR2 LQKENI. A note on this clone: Its antigen is as yet unknown. Other DNA sequences from this sample encode an identical CDR3 as well.

Investigators reverse transcribed all isolated RNA, so they sequenced expressed TCRB transcripts. Produced via immunoSEQ multiplex PCR; TCRdb's table is partial and in-frame only. The sample lists about 650,000 clones, over 10% occurring once. The sequenced sample consisted of naive CD4+ T cells from blood. The chain joins TRBV18 to TRBJ2-7; 8 bases are a match to TRBD1. This receptor was identified in a man aged 25 to 40 with type 1 diabetes. CDR3 sequence: CASSPGTGTSYEQYF. CDR3 DNA: TGTGCCAGCTCTCCCGGGACAGGCACCTCCTACGAGCAGTACTTC.